Below are 17 T cell receptor beta chains sequenced from a single sample in a study of T cell changes during pregnancy in multiple sclerosis. Here immunoSEQ multiplex PCR was the method, and the copy in TCRdb shows in-frame clones only, minus some. This sample yields some 80,000 clones, of which about 90% are seen a single time; around 2.6% belongs to the top ten. The material was peripheral blood, obtained before pregnancy. The receptors originated from a female donor with multiple sclerosis, enrolled in a pregnancy study.

The rearrangement links TRBV7-8 to TRBJ2-4; weak D call: TRBD1 (5 bases). Trimming took 1 base from V and 5 from J, leaving 12 bases between them. Germline V gene data show CDR1 as SGHVS and CDR2 as FQNEAQ. The CDR3 loop spans 15 amino acids. The CDR3 bases are TGTGCCAGCAGCTTAGGGCAGGGTGCGGAAAACATTCAGTACTTC. It yields the protein CASSLGQGAENIQYF. The full variable domain, its missing parts supplied by reference TRBV7-8 and TRBJ2-4, is GAGVSQSPRYKVAKRGQDVALRCDPISGHVSLFWYQQALGQGPEFLTYFQNEAQLDKSGLPSDRFFAERPEGSVSTLKIQRTQQEDSAVYLCASSLGQGAENIQYFGAGTRLSVL.

J is TRBJ1-4 and V is TRBV19; no clear D. V shed 3 bases and J shed 0 bases, with 8 bases lying between them. The CDR3 sequence is 15 residues long. Germline V gene lookup returns CDR1 LNHDA and CDR2 SQIVND (reference sequence). The DNA of the CDR3 is TGTGCCAGTAGTATCTTTGCAGCAACTAATGAAAAACTGTTTTTT. It translates to CASSIFAATNEKLFF.

This clone has only one observation. The chain combines TRBV14 with TRBJ2-5; D may be TRBD1 (6 bases). V lost 1 base and J lost 3, with 12 bases in between. The CDR3 totals 15 residues. Germline CDR1 reads SGHDN; CDR2 reads FVKESK. The CDR3 nucleotides are TGTGCCAGCAGCCAAGTCGCCGGGACAAAAGAGACCCAGTACTTC. The encoded protein is CASSQVAGTKETQYF.

V is TRBV10-3 and J is TRBJ2-3; 9 bases fit TRBD2. After removal of 0 bases from V and 6 bases from J, the junction contained 13 bases not matched to a gene. Per the germline V gene, CDR1 is ENHRY and CDR2 is SYGVKD. This CDR3 has 18 residues. In DNA, the CDR3 is TGTGCCATCAGTGAGTCCCGCTTAGCGGGAGTTAAGTCCGATACGCAGTATTTT. Its protein product is CAISESRLAGVKSDTQYF.

This sequence joins TRBV2 and TRBJ2-1, with TRBD2 identical over 9 bases. With 5 bases clipped from V and 3 bases from J, the junction kept 8 bases outside the gene matches. This CDR3 region has 16 residues. CDR1 is SNHLY, CDR2 FYNNEI, per germline. The CDR3 region has the DNA TGTGCCAGCAGTATTAGCGGGAGTCTGAGCTACAATGAGCAGTTCTTC. It translates to CASSISGSLSYNEQFF.

The chain employs TRBV4-2 and TRBJ2-3; D gene uncertain. Germline V gene data show CDR1 as LGHNA and CDR2 as YNFKEQ. The CDR3 is 15 amino acids. Trimming took 4 bases from V and 4 from J, leaving 15 bases between them. The CDR3 is CASSRETRGPDTQYF. In nucleotides, the CDR3 is TGTGCCAGCAGCCGAGAGACCCGTGGGCCAGATACGCAGTATTTT.

This clone has only one observation. The chain recombines TRBV5-1 with TRBJ2-3, with a tentative D call TRBD1 (5 bases). Trimming took off 0 bases at V and 0 bases at J, with 14 bases between the two ends. The CDR3 loop spans 17 amino acids. CDR1 and CDR2 from the germline V gene are SGHRS and YFSETQ. The CDR3 spells CASSLEGVKGSTDTQYF. Here the CDR3 DNA reads TGCGCCAGCAGCTTGGAGGGTGTTAAGGGGAGCACAGATACGCAGTATTTT. The variable domain in full, with the rest retrieved from reference TRBV5-1 and TRBJ2-3, is KAGVTQTPRYLIKTRGQQVTLSCSPISGHRSVSWYQQTPGQGLQFLFEYFSETQRNKGNFPGRFSGRQFSNSRSEMNVSTLELGDSALYLCASSLEGVKGSTDTQYFGPGTRLTVL.

V usage is TRBV9 and J usage is TRBJ2-7; TRBD2 matches 10 bases. The CDR3 contains 14 residues. Unmatched junction bases numbered 4, after V lost 4 bases and J lost 3 bases. Germline CDR1 is SGDLS and CDR2 is YYNGEE. In DNA, the CDR3 is TGTGCCAGCAGCACCGAGCGGGAGGGCTACGAGCAGTACTTC. Residues: CASSTEREGYEQYF.

The chain carries TRBV28 and TRBJ2-7; TRBD2 matches at 7 bases. Germline V CDR1 and CDR2: MDHEN, SYDVKM. The CDR3 has 15 amino acids. The trim removed 2 bases at V and 0 bases at J, leaving 4 bases unmatched. Written as DNA, the CDR3 is TGTGCCAGCAGTTTAGCGGGAGATTCCTCCTACGAGCAGTACTTC. The encoded protein is CASSLAGDSSYEQYF.

This clone was picked up one time. This rearrangement joins TRBV2 to TRBJ2-7; 10 bases align to TRBD2. The CDR3 has 18 residues. Per the germline V gene, CDR1 is SNHLY and CDR2 is FYNNEI. J lost 3 bases, V lost 0 bases, and 11 bases had no gene match. The CDR3 region has the DNA TGTGCCAGCAGTGAAGCGCTTCCGTGGACTAGCGGTGGCTACGAGCAGTACTTC. This sequence encodes CASSEALPWTSGGYEQYF.

The rearrangement joins TRBV7-6 to TRBJ2-1; TRBD1 agrees at 11 bases. The CDR3 is 15 residues long. Germline V lookup: CDR1 SGHVS, CDR2 FNYEAQ. V was pared by 6 bases and J by 4 bases, with 5 bases of the junction left unmatched. CDR3 sequence (DNA): TGTGCCAGCAGTTCGGGACAGGGGGTGTACAATGAGCAGTTCTTC. This translates into CASSSGQGVYNEQFF. Supplemented by reference TRBV7-6 and TRBJ2-1, the full variable domain reads GAGVSQSPRYKVTKRGQDVALRCDPISGHVSLYWYRQALGQGPEFLTYFNYEAQQDKSGLPNDRFSAERPEGSISTLTIQRTEQRDSAMYRCASSSGQGVYNEQFFGPGTRLTVL.

V and J are TRBV11-2 and TRBJ1-1; TRBD1 agrees at 9 bases. Trimming at V came to 4 bases and at J to 10 bases, leaving 13 bases not matched to a gene. Germline V CDR1 and CDR2: SGHAT, FQNNGV. The CDR3 is 15 residues long. CDR3 residues: CASSSQGQGGDRAFF. CDR3 nucleotides: TGTGCCAGCAGCTCCCAGGGACAGGGCGGCGATCGAGCTTTCTTT.

A few counts support this clone. V is TRBV6-1 and J is TRBJ1-2; D is ambiguous. Trimming removed 9 bases from V and 0 bases from J, with 8 bases in between. CDR3 size: 12 residues. The germline V gene has CDR1 MNHNS and CDR2 SASEGT. DNA of the CDR3: TGTGCCAGTACACCAACTAACTATGGCTACACCTTC. It specifies CASTPTNYGYTF.

V usage is TRBV10-3 and J usage is TRBJ1-2; D not resolved. Germline V gene lookup returns CDR1 ENHRY and CDR2 SYGVKD. CDR3 length: 14 amino acids. The V end lost 3 bases, the J end lost 0 bases, and 8 bases lay between the germline ends. The CDR3 loop reads CAISDQVANYGYTF. The DNA for the CDR3 is TGTGCCATCAGTGACCAGGTAGCTAACTATGGCTACACCTTC.

The chain is built from TRBV28 and TRBJ2-2; weak D call: TRBD1 (6 bases). This CDR3 region has 14 residues. Germline V CDR1 and CDR2: MDHEN, SYDVKM. Trimming removed 5 bases from V and 1 base from J, with 8 bases in between. CDR3 nucleotides: TGTGCCAGCAGTCGACAGGAGAACACCGGGGAGCTGTTTTTT. Protein sequence: CASSRQENTGELFF.

A single count supports this clone. This chain connects TRBV29-1 to TRBJ2-6; D is possibly TRBD1 (6 bases). V dropped 1 base and J dropped 0 bases, with 7 bases sitting between them. This CDR3 has 15 amino acids. Germline V CDR1 and CDR2: SQVTM, ANQGSEA. This chain's CDR3 is CSVEGTVSGANVLTF. The CDR3 region has the DNA TGCAGCGTTGAAGGGACAGTCTCTGGGGCCAACGTCCTGACTTTC.

The chain combines TRBV6-5 with TRBJ1-2; 8 positions agree with TRBD1. CDR3 size: 14 residues. Germline trimming cut 6 bases from V and 8 bases from J; bases unmatched to any gene: 11. Germline V lookup: CDR1 MNHEY, CDR2 SVGAGI. The CDR3 loop reads CASRESGGARGYTF. CDR3 in DNA: TGTGCCAGCAGGGAATCAGGGGGCGCGCGGGGCTACACCTTC.